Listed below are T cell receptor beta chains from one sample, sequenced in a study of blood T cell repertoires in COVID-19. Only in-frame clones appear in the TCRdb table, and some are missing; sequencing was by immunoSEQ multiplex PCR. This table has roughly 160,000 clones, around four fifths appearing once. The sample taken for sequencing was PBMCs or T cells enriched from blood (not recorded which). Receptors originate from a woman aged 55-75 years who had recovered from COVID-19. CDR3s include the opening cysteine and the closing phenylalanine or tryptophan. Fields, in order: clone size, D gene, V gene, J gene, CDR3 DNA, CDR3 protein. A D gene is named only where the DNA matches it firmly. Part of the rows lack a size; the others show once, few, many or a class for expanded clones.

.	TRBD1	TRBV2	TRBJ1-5	TGTGCCAGCAGGAGGGCCCTACAGGGGCGGCGTGGCAATCAGCCCCAGCATTTT	CASRRALQGRRGNQPQHF
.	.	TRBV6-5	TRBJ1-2	TGTGCCAGCAGTTACTGGGGGGGGGCGAAGGAGGGCTACACCTTC	CASSYWGGAKEGYTF
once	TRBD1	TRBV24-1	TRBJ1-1	TGTGCCACCAGTAGACAGGGCGAAGCTTTCTTT	CATSRQGEAFF
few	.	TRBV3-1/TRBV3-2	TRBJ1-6	TGTGCCAGCAGCTCAATTTCCGGGGATTCACCCCTCCACTTT	CASSSISGDSPLHF
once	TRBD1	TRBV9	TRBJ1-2	TGTGCCAGCAGCGTAGGGTCCGACAGGGGCTATGGCTACACCTTC	CASSVGSDRGYGYTF
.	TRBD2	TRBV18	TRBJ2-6	TGTGCCAGCTCACCCTTGGGGGGGAGCTCTGGGGCCAACGTCCTGACTTTC	CASSPLGGSSGANVLTF
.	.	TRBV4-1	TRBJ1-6	TGCGCCAGCAGCCAAGACGTCAGGGCGCTGGTATATTCACCCCTCCACTTT	CASSQDVRALVYSPLHF
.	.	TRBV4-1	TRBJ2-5	TGCGCCAGCAGCCAAAAAGGGCAGGGAGGAAAGGAGACCCAGTACTTC	CASSQKGQGGKETQYF
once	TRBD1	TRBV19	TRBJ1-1	TGTGCCAGTAGGGACAGGGGGCGAGGGACTGAAGCTTTCTTT	CASRDRGRGTEAFF
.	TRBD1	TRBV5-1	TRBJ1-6	TGCGCCAGCAGCTCCGGGACAGCGAATTCACCCCTCCACTTT	CASSSGTANSPLHF
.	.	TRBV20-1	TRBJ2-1	TGCAGTGCTCACCAGGGAATTGAGCAGTTCTTC	CSAHQGIEQFF
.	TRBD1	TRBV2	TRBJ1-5	TGTGCCAGCAGTCCAACAGGGGCGCCCCGGCCCCAGCATTTT	CASSPTGAPRPQHF
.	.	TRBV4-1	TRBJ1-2	TGCGCCAGCAGCCAGGGGACAAGGGAGATCTATGGCTACACCTTC	CASSQGTREIYGYTF
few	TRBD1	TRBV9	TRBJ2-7	TGTGCCAGCAGCCCGCCAGGGGGACAGGGTACCTACGAGCAGTACTTC	CASSPPGGQGTYEQYF
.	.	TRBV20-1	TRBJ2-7	TGCAGTGCTAGTAACCCGTTGGCGGCCGCCTACGAGCAGTACTTC	CSASNPLAAAYEQYF
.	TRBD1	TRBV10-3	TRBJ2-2	TGTGCCATCAGAGAACCGGGACAGGGGGCAGGGGAGCTGTTTTTT	CAIREPGQGAGELFF
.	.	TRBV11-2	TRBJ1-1	TGTGCCAGCAGCTTAGAGGGTTGGGGAGGGACTGAAGCTTTCTTT	CASSLEGWGGTEAFF
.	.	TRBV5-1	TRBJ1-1	TGCGCCAGCAGCTTGGACCAGGGTGGGTCTGAAGCTTTCTTT	CASSLDQGGSEAFF
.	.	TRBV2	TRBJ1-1	TGTGCCAGCGAAATCGGTAACACTGAAGCTTTCTTT	CASEIGNTEAFF
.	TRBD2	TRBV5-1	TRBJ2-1	TGCGCCAGCAGCTTGGGGACTAGCGGGGCTGAGCAGTTCTTC	CASSLGTSGAEQFF
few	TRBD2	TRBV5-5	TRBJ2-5	TGTGCCAGCAGCCGCGGGAGCGGAGAGACCCAGTACTTC	CASSRGSGETQYF
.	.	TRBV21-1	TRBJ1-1	TGTGCCAGCAGCAAAGGCAGAGGGAGGCAGGGAGGCACTGAAGCTTTCTTT	CASSKGRGRQGGTEAFF
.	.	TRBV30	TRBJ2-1	TGTGCCTGGGGTAAACTAGCTACTGTCTACAATGAGCAGTTCTTC	CAWGKLATVYNEQFF
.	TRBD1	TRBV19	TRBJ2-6	TGTGCCAGTAGTCCGGGACAGGCTTCTGGGGCCAACGTCCTGACTTTC	CASSPGQASGANVLTF
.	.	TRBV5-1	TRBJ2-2	TGCGCCAGCAGCTTCGGAAGCGGCGGTAACACCGGGGAGCTGTTTTTT	CASSFGSGGNTGELFF
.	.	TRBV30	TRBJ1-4	TGTGCCTGGAGTGAGACAGTACGTAATGAAAAACTGTTTTTT	CAWSETVRNEKLFF
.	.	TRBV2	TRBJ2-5	TGTGCCAGCAATTTGGAGAGTCAAGAGACCCAGTACTTC	CASNLESQETQYF
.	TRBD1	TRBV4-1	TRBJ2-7	TGCGCCAGCAGCCAAGCAGGGGGTCGCGCGCAGTACTTC	CASSQAGGRAQYF
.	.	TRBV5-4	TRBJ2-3	TGTGCCAGCACTTCTGGGGAGACCCGGGCCGGGGGTACGCAGTATTTT	CASTSGETRAGGTQYF
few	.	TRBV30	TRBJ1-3	TGTGCCTGGAGTGTACTGGCGGGGGTAACTGGAAACACCATATATTTT	CAWSVLAGVTGNTIYF
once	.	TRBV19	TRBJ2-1	TGTGCCAGTAGTTGGGGGCTCTATGAGCAGTTCTTC	CASSWGLYEQFF
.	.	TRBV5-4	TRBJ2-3	TGTGCCAGCAGCTTGTCGGCCGGGAGCCTCACAGATACGCAGTATTTT	CASSLSAGSLTDTQYF
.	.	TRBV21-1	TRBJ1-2	TGTGCCAGCAGCACTGGACAGGGCGACTATGGCTACACCTTC	CASSTGQGDYGYTF
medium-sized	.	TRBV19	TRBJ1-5	TGTGCCAGTACCGCGGGGGGGACCGCCGTTAGCAATCAGCCCCAGCATTTT	CASTAGGTAVSNQPQHF
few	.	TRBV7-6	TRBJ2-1	TGTGCCAGCAGCTTCTTTATTGGGGAGTCAAATGAGCAGTTCTTC	CASSFFIGESNEQFF
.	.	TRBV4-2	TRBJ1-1	TGTGCCAGCAGCCAAGCCTTAGGGGGTAGGTCTGAAGCTTTCTTT	CASSQALGGRSEAFF
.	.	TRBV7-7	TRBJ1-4	TGTGCTAGCAGCTTGGGGGAGGGAGAAAAACTGTTTTTT	CASSLGEGEKLFF
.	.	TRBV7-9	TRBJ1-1	TGTGCCAGCAGCTTAGGGTTCCCAGACACTGAAGCTTTCTTT	CASSLGFPDTEAFF
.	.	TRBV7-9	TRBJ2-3	TGTGCCAGCAGCTTAGTACAGCCCGGGAATACGCAGTATTTT	CASSLVQPGNTQYF